This T cell receptor beta chain was found in a study of response to subunit inactivated influenza vaccine. The CDR3 length is 12 residues. V lost 7 bases and J 6 bases, leaving 9 bases between the germline ends. TCRdb called the RT-PCR reads again in MiXCR, with one record for every CDR3 protein. The sample records over 650,000 distinct CDR3 sequences, under 20% being singletons. This clonotype originated in a man aged 45 to 65 who received an inactivated influenza vaccine. The specimen was PBMCs from blood, collected roughly 5 days after vaccination. V and J are TRBV12-3 or TRBV12-4 and TRBJ2-2; possible D gene TRBD2, 6 bases. CDR3 coding DNA: TGTGCCAGCACCGCGGGGCCCGGGGAGCTGTTTTTT. Translation gives CASTAGPGELFF.